This T cell receptor beta chain was recorded in a study of T cells expressing NK-cell markers. About the research overall: CD3+CD56+NKG2C+, CD3+CD56+NKG2C- and CD3+CD56-NKG2C+ T cells, once sorted, supplied the TCR beta repertoires. Eight donors were sequenced, of whom seven were HCMV-seropositive, while the remaining one was HCMV-seronegative.

This CDR3 region has 13 residues. Germline V gene sequence: CDR1 DFQATT, CDR2 SNEGSKA (reference sequence). After re-calling the 5' RACE reads, TCRdb lists one entry per CDR3 protein, DNA absent. Recorded here are 300,000 to 500,000 distinct CDR3 sequences; the top ten clones represent about 10%. Sequencing used blood T cells: a sorted CD56 or NKG2C T cell subset, CD4+ or CD8+ T cells, or bulk PBMC T cells (not recorded which). V usage is TRBV20-1 and J usage is TRBJ2-2; the TRBD2 assignment by TCRdb is unverifiable without DNA. This clonotype was obtained from a woman between 50 and 59 years old in good health. The chain's CDR3 is CSARASGTGELFF.